This is a list of T cell receptor beta chains from one sample in a study of OX40 agonist ivuxolimab in advanced cancers. Clones were read by immunoSEQ multiplex PCR, and TCRdb kept only the in-frame ones, dropping some. This sample carries about 72,000 clones, about 88% of them seen once, and the ten largest clones take 0.95% to 1.3%. The sample consisted of CD4+ or CD8+ T cells sorted from blood, taken in a trial of the OX40 agonist ivuxolimab. Receptor source: an adult with an advanced solid tumor such as melanoma, head and neck, liver or kidney cancer. CDR3s include the opening cysteine and the closing phenylalanine or tryptophan. D genes are given only for firm matches. Not every row has a clone size; where given, it reads once, few, many or a size class.

j_call d_call v_call clone_size cdr3_aa cdr3_nt
TRBJ2-3 . TRBV7-3 . CASSLTGGGYTDTQYF TGTGCCAGCAGCTTAACGGGAGGGGGATACACAGATACGCAGTATTTT
TRBJ2-3 TRBD2 TRBV10-1 . CASSGGLVTDTQYF TGCGCCAGCAGTGGGGGACTAGTGACAGATACGCAGTATTTT
TRBJ1-4 . TRBV18 . CASSLEATNEKLFF TGTGCCAGCTCACTTGAGGCAACTAATGAAAAACTGTTTTTT
TRBJ2-3 . TRBV6-6 once CASSYPSRDRTDTQYF TGTGCCAGCAGTTACCCCTCCCGCGATCGCACAGATACGCAGTATTTT
TRBJ1-2 . TRBV5-6 few CASSSVAYGYTF TGTGCCAGCAGCTCTGTTGCCTATGGCTACACCTTC
TRBJ1-5 . TRBV6-1 once CASSEFQANQPQHF TGTGCCAGCAGTGAATTTCAGGCCAATCAGCCCCAGCATTTT
TRBJ1-5 . TRBV7-2 . CASSLGGQLHQPQHF TGTGCCAGCAGCTTAGGGGGGCAGCTCCATCAGCCCCAGCATTTT
TRBJ1-2 TRBD1 TRBV11-3 . CASSLVAQGGTF TGTGCCAGCAGCTTAGTGGCCCAGGGGGGCACCTTC
TRBJ1-1 . TRBV4-2 . CASTRDPGTEAFF TGTGCCAGCACCCGGGACCCGGGGACTGAAGCTTTCTTT
TRBJ1-2 . TRBV19 . CASSPRSGGYGYTF TGTGCCAGTAGTCCCCGGTCCGGAGGCTATGGCTACACCTTC
TRBJ1-2 . TRBV30 . CAWSPNPEEGGGQASYGYTF TGTGCCTGGAGCCCCAACCCCGAAGAGGGGGGTGGGCAAGCCTCGTATGGCTACACCTTC
TRBJ2-1 TRBD2 TRBV7-9 . CASSSIAGYSYNEQFF TGTGCCAGCAGCTCTATAGCGGGCTATTCCTACAATGAGCAGTTCTTC
TRBJ1-1 TRBD1 TRBV5-1 . CASSNPQGEGTEAFF TGCGCCAGCAGCAACCCACAGGGGGAGGGTACTGAAGCTTTCTTT
TRBJ2-7 . TRBV7-7 . CASSAAGTYEQYF TGTGCCAGCAGCGCCGCGGGCACCTACGAGCAGTACTTC
TRBJ2-5 . TRBV29-1 . CSVGQETQYF TGCAGCGTCGGACAAGAGACCCAGTACTTC
TRBJ1-2 . TRBV19 . CASSIGWQAGDPGYTF TGTGCCAGTAGTATAGGATGGCAGGCAGGCGACCCTGGCTACACCTTC
TRBJ2-7 . TRBV6-1 . CASRGGIEQYF TGTGCCAGCAGAGGGGGGATCGAGCAGTACTTC
TRBJ2-7 . TRBV11-2 . CASTGQYEQYF TGTGCCAGCACCGGACAGTACGAGCAGTACTTC
TRBJ2-1 . TRBV7-2 . CASSREGRGEQFF TGTGCCAGCAGCCGCGAGGGCCGGGGTGAGCAGTTCTTC
TRBJ2-2 . TRBV7-9 . CASSLWAGTGELFF TGTGCCAGCAGCTTATGGGCGGGCACCGGGGAGCTGTTTTTT
TRBJ2-3 TRBD2 TRBV28 . CASSLSSGITDTQYF TGTGCCAGCAGTTTGAGTAGCGGGATCACAGATACGCAGTATTTT
TRBJ1-5 . TRBV9 . CASSGGNQPQHF TGTGCCAGCAGCGGGGGGAATCAGCCCCAGCATTTT
TRBJ1-2 TRBD1 TRBV7-8 once CASSRSTGNYGYTF TGTGCCAGCAGCCGGTCGACAGGGAATTACGGCTACACCTTC
TRBJ2-5 . TRBV10-3 . CATGRGVRETQYF TGTGCCACAGGGAGGGGGGTTCGAGAGACCCAGTACTTC
TRBJ2-7 . TRBV5-1 . CASGQLPYEQYF TGCGCCAGTGGACAGCTTCCCTACGAGCAGTACTTC
TRBJ2-1 . TRBV7-9 . CASSPGGFVSSYNEQFF TGTGCCAGCAGCCCCGGAGGATTTGTTTCGAGTTACAATGAGCAGTTCTTC
TRBJ2-3 TRBD2 TRBV7-2 . CASSLQAGGSLGTDTQYF TGTGCCAGCAGCCTCCAAGCGGGGGGCAGTTTAGGAACAGATACGCAGTATTTT
TRBJ2-7 TRBD2 TRBV5-6 . CASRVGAAGGNTYEQYF TGTGCCAGCCGCGTGGGGGCTGCGGGAGGGAATACCTACGAGCAGTACTTC
TRBJ1-5 . TRBV30 few CAWKEGAGQPQHF TGTGCCTGGAAGGAGGGTGCGGGACAGCCCCAGCATTTT
TRBJ1-1 . TRBV4-2 . CASSLPGGTEAFF TGTGCCAGCAGCCTCCCCGGAGGCACTGAAGCTTTCTTT
TRBJ1-4 . TRBV6-1 . CASWGDATNEKLFF TGTGCCAGCTGGGGGGACGCAACTAATGAAAAACTGTTTTTT
TRBJ1-1 . TRBV6-4 . CASSEKGRNTEAFF TGTGCCAGCAGTGAGAAGGGGCGGAACACTGAAGCTTTCTTT
TRBJ1-1 TRBD1 TRBV4-3 . CASSHPTGGGNTEAFF TGCGCCAGCAGCCATCCCACAGGGGGCGGGAACACTGAAGCTTTCTTT
TRBJ2-5 TRBD1 TRBV7-3 . CASSLGTGVGEQYF TGTGCCAGCAGCTTAGGGACAGGGGTAGGGGAGCAGTACTTC
TRBJ1-2 TRBD1 TRBV10-3 . CAISEPDRGRYGYTF TGTGCCATCAGTGAGCCGGACAGGGGACGGTATGGCTACACCTTC
TRBJ2-1 . TRBV19 . CATHQRDRTGGTEQFF TGTGCCACCCACCAACGAGACAGGACCGGGGGCACGGAGCAGTTCTTC
TRBJ2-2 TRBD2 TRBV7-9 . CASSGERGVVDTGELFF TGTGCCAGCAGCGGAGAGCGGGGGGTGGTGGACACCGGGGAGCTGTTTTTT
TRBJ1-2 TRBD1 TRBV12-5 . CASGLTTGVNYGYTF TGTGCTAGTGGTCTGACGACAGGGGTGAACTATGGCTACACCTTC
TRBJ2-2 . TRBV18 . CASSPPDRKVGTGELFF TGTGCCAGCTCACCCCCAGACAGGAAAGTGGGTACCGGGGAGCTGTTTTTT
TRBJ2-5 . TRBV9 . CASSVVGAGQETQYF TGTGCCAGCAGCGTAGTAGGGGCGGGCCAAGAGACCCAGTACTTC
TRBJ2-7 . TRBV7-2 . CASSLGGPLPYEQYF TGTGCCAGCAGCTTAGGGGGACCTCTCCCCTACGAGCAGTACTTC
TRBJ2-1 . TRBV5-1 . CASSSIGSSSYNEQFF TGCGCCAGCTCTTCAATAGGGAGTAGCTCCTACAATGAGCAGTTCTTC
TRBJ2-7 TRBD1 TRBV27 . CASSFGTVGSYEQYF TGTGCCAGCAGTTTCGGGACAGTTGGTTCCTACGAGCAGTACTTC
TRBJ2-7 TRBD1 TRBV11-3 . CASNPTGEIYEQYF TGTGCCAGCAACCCGACAGGGGAAATCTACGAGCAGTACTTC
TRBJ2-5 TRBD1 TRBV28 . CASRSRGKETQYF TGTGCCAGTAGGTCCAGGGGGAAGGAGACCCAGTACTTC
TRBJ2-2 TRBD1 TRBV18 . CASSAAGTGNTGELFF TGTGCCAGCTCAGCGGCCGGGACAGGGAACACCGGGGAGCTGTTTTTT
TRBJ1-6 . TRBV2 . CASSRRQLFSYNSPLHF TGTGCCAGCAGTAGACGACAGCTCTTCTCCTATAATTCACCCCTCCACTTT
TRBJ2-5 . TRBV5-1 . CASSSPVEETQYF TGCGCCAGCAGCTCCCCCGTAGAAGAGACCCAGTACTTC
TRBJ2-5 . TRBV7-3 . CASSPGGERETQYF TGTGCCAGCAGCCCAGGGGGGGAACGGGAGACCCAGTACTTC
TRBJ2-7 . TRBV18 . CASDPGAYEQYF TGTGCCAGCGACCCCGGGGCCTACGAGCAGTACTTC
TRBJ2-6 . TRBV2 . CASSGGRTGANVLTF TGTGCCAGCAGTGGGGGCAGGACCGGGGCCAACGTCCTGACTTTC
TRBJ2-5 TRBD2 TRBV11-3 . CASSTTGLAGSQETQYF TGTGCCAGCAGCACCACGGGACTAGCGGGCTCCCAAGAGACCCAGTACTTC
TRBJ1-1 . TRBV30 . CAWSSVGLEAFF TGTGCCTGGAGTTCTGTCGGGCTTGAAGCTTTCTTT